This T cell receptor beta chain was sequenced for a study of T cells of healthy individuals. TCRdb re-derived calls from the 5' RACE reads in MiXCR, one entry per CDR3 protein. The sample consists of approximately 100,000 distinct CDR3 sequences, 15% to 20% of them appearing once. The origin of this receptor is a human donor in good health.

CDR3 region: CASSPSQGIEKLFF. CDR3 DNA: TGTGCCAGCAGTCCTTCACAGGGGATCGAAAAACTGTTTTTT. The chain uses TRBV7-9 and TRBJ1-4; 7 bases agree with TRBD1. Germline assignment: CDR1 SEHNR and CDR2 FQNEAQ (reference sequence). V lost 6 bases and J lost 8; bases outside the gene matches: 9. This CDR3 has 14 amino acids.